This TCR beta chain was documented in a study of T cells after somatic rescue of genetic block. This CDR3 has 12 residues. V dropped 2 bases and J dropped 4 bases, with 6 bases sitting between them. Looked up from germline, CDR1 is SEHNR and CDR2 is FQNEAQ (reference sequence). This clone is deemed medium-sized (0.01 to 0.1%). Generated by immunoSEQ multiplex PCR, the TCRdb table keeps only in-frame clones and is missing some. The sample lists around 670 clones; about two fifths were seen once. The gene calls are TRBV7-9 and TRBJ2-7; D might be TRBD1 (5 bases). The sequence derives from a girl under three years old. What was sequenced was peripheral blood mononuclear cells (PBMCs). The CDR3 coding sequence is TGTGCCAGCAGCTTACAGGGTTACGAGCAGTACTTC. Its translation: CASSLQGYEQYF. Full variable domain (outside the CDR3, taken from reference TRBV7-9 and TRBJ2-7): DTGVSQNPRHKITKRGQNVTFRCDPISEHNRLYWYRQTLGQGPEFLTYFQNEAQLEKSRLLSDRFSAERPKGSFSTLEIQRTEQGDSAMYLCASSLQGYEQYFGPGTRLTVT.